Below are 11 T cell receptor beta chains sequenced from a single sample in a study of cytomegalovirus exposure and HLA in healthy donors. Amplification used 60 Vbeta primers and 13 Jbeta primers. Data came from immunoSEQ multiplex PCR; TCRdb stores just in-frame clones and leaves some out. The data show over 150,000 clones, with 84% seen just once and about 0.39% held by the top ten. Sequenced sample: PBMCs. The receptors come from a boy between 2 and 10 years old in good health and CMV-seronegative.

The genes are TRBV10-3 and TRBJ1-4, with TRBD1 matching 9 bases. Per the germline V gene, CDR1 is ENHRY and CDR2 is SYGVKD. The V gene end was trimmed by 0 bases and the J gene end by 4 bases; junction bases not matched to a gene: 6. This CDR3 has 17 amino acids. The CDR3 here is CAISESGQGGINEKLFF. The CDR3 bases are TGTGCCATCAGTGAGTCGGGACAGGGAGGAATTAATGAAAAACTGTTTTTT.

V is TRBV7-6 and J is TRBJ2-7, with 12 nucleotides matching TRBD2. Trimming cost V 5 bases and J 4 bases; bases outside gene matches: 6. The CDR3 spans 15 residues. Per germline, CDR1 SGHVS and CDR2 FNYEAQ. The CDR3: CASSLGTSGLYEQYF. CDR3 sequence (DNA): TGTGCCAGCAGCCTGGGGACTAGCGGGCTGTACGAGCAGTACTTC.

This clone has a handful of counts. CDR3 in amino acids: CASSATDNEQFF. CDR3 coding DNA: TGTGCCAGCAGTGCTACGGACAATGAGCAGTTCTTC. This chain uses TRBV2 with TRBJ2-1; D gene ambiguous. The V and J ends lost 4 bases and 5 bases respectively, with 6 bases between them. The germline V gene encodes CDR1 SNHLY and CDR2 FYNNEI. The length of the CDR3 is 12 residues.

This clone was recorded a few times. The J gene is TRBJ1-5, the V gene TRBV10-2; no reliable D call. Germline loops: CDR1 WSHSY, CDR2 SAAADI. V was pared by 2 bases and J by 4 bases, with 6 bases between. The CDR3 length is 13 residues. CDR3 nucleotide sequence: TGCGCCAGCAGTGAGGGGAGAAATCAGCCCCAGCATTTT. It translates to CASSEGRNQPQHF.

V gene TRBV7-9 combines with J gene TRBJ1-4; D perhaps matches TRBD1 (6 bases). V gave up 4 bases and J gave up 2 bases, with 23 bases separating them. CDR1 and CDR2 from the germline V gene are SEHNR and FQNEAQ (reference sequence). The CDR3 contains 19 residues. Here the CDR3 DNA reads TGTGCCAGCAGCTCCCCGGGGACACCGGTTTCCCGCACTAATGAAAAACTGTTTTTT. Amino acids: CASSSPGTPVSRTNEKLFF.

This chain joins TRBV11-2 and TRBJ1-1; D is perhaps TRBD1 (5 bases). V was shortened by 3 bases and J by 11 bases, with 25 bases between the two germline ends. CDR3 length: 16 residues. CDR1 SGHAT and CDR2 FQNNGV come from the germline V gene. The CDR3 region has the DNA TGTGCCAGCAGCTTCCCAAGGTCAGGGTTGGGTCTAGTGGCTTTCTTT. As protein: CASSFPRSGLGLVAFF.

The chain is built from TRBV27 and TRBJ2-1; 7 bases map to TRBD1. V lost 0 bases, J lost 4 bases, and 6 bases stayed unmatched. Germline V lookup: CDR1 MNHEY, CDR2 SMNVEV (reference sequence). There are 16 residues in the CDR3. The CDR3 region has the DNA TGTGCCAGCAGTTTATCTTACACAGGGGCGTACAATGAGCAGTTCTTC. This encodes CASSLSYTGAYNEQFF.

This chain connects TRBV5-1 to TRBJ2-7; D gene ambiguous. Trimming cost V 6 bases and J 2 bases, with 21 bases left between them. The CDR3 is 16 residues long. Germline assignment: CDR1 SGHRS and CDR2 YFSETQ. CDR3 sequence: CASIHDPSATPYEQYF. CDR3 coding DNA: TGCGCCAGCATCCATGATCCCAGCGCCACCCCCTACGAGCAGTACTTC.

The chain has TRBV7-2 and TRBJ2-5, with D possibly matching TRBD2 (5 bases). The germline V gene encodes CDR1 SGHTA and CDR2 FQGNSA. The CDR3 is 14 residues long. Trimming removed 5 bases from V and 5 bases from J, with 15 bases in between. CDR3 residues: CASSLGLAQETQYF. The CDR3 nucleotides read TGTGCCAGCAGCCTGGGGTTAGCGCAGGAGACCCAGTACTTC.

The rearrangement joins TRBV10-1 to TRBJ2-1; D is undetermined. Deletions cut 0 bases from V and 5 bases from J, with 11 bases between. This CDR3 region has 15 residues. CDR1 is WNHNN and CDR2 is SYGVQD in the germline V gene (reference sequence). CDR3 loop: CASSESVLVNNEQFF. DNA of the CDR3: TGCGCCAGCAGTGAGTCGGTTCTAGTTAACAATGAGCAGTTCTTC.

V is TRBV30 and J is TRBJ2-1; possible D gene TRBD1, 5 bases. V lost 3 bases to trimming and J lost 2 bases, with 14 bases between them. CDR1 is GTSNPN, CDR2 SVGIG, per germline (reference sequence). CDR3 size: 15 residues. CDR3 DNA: TGTGCCTGGAGGATGACAGCCTCCCCCTACAATGAGCAGTTCTTC. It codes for CAWRMTASPYNEQFF.